A single sample gave rise to the 10 T cell receptor beta chains below, sequenced in a study of OX40 agonist ivuxolimab in advanced cancers. Sequencing was performed with immunoSEQ multiplex PCR; in TCRdb, only in-frame clones are kept and a portion is missing. The sample lists fewer than 100,000 clones, approximately 90% occurring once. Specimen: CD4+ or CD8+ T cells sorted from blood, collected in a trial of the OX40 agonist ivuxolimab. These receptors were taken from an adult with an advanced solid tumor such as melanoma, head and neck, liver or kidney cancer.

The chain couples TRBV19 to TRBJ1-5, with D perhaps TRBD1 (5 bases). Trimming left V 3 bases short and J 0 bases short, with 9 bases between. This CDR3 spans 15 amino acids. From germline, CDR1 is LNHDA and CDR2 SQIVND (reference sequence). CDR3 in DNA: TGTGCCAGTAGTATCGTACAGGTTAGCAATCAGCCCCAGCATTTT. Translating gives CASSIVQVSNQPQHF.

This clone was seen a handful of times. J is TRBJ1-2 and V is TRBV18; D is perhaps TRBD1 (5 bases). CDR3 length: 12 residues. With 8 bases removed from V and 8 bases from J, the gap between germline ends came to 15 bases. Germline lookup yields CDR1 KGHSH and CDR2 LQKENI. CDR3 bases: TGTGCCAGCGGAGGGACGGACGGAGGCTACACCTTC. As protein: CASGGTDGGYTF.

This chain joins TRBV9 and TRBJ2-7, with TRBD1 matching over 9 bases. The CDR3 is 15 residues long. V shed 4 bases and J 0 bases; nucleotides not matched to a gene: 5. Germline assignment: CDR1 SGDLS and CDR2 YYNGEE. The DNA for the CDR3 is TGTGCCAGCAGCTACGGACAGGGGAGCTCCTACGAGCAGTACTTC. It yields the protein CASSYGQGSSYEQYF.

This clone was seen just once. The J gene is TRBJ1-1, the V gene TRBV5-1, with 7 bases aligning to TRBD1. V was pared by 2 bases and J by 3 bases, with 10 bases of the junction left unmatched. The CDR3 consists of 16 residues. The germline CDR1 and CDR2 sequences are SGHRS and YFSETQ. In nucleotides, the CDR3 is TGCGCCAGCAGCTTTGACCCGACAGGGAGATACACTGAAGCTTTCTTT. Its protein is CASSFDPTGRYTEAFF.

The genes are TRBV7-2 and TRBJ2-1; perhaps TRBD1 as D (5 bases). Germline V lookup: CDR1 SGHTA, CDR2 FQGNSA. There are 15 residues in the CDR3. V was clipped by 5 bases and J by 0 bases, with 11 bases between them. This CDR3 reads CASSPRGNSYNEQFF. The CDR3 coding sequence is TGTGCCAGCAGCCCAAGGGGTAACTCCTACAATGAGCAGTTCTTC.

The V and J genes are TRBV6-6 and TRBJ2-3, with 9 bases fitting TRBD1. V shed 6 bases, J shed 4 bases, and the junction held 5 bases outside the gene matches. In germline, CDR1 is MNHNY, CDR2 SVGAGI (reference sequence). The CDR3 covers 14 residues. The CDR3 loop reads CASSNGQGPDTQYF. As DNA, the CDR3 is TGTGCCAGCAGCAACGGACAGGGGCCAGATACGCAGTATTTT.

The chain links TRBV7-2 to TRBJ2-7; D may be TRBD1 (6 bases). CDR3 length: 14 residues. Germline loops: CDR1 SGHTA, CDR2 FQGNSA. With 4 bases removed from V and 3 bases from J, the gap between germline ends came to 13 bases. Written as DNA, the CDR3 is TGTGCCAGCAGCTGGGGGCGGACAAGCTACGAGCAGTACTTC. It specifies CASSWGRTSYEQYF.

This clone was counted a single time. The rearrangement links TRBV27 to TRBJ2-2, with 9 bases fitting TRBD2. J gave up 4 bases and V 7 bases, and 7 bases lay outside the gene matches. This CDR3 region has 15 residues. CDR1 is MNHEY, CDR2 SMNVEV, per germline (reference sequence). The CDR3 DNA sequence: TGTGCCAGCACCTTTAGCGGGAGAAGCACCGGGGAGCTGTTTTTT. Residues: CASTFSGRSTGELFF.

V gene TRBV6-6 combines with J gene TRBJ2-7; D is perhaps TRBD2 (6 bases). The CDR3 spans 15 residues. The germline V and J ends were trimmed by 5 bases and 2 bases, with 16 bases remaining between them. In germline, CDR1 is MNHNY, CDR2 SVGAGI (reference sequence). The CDR3, as DNA: TGTGCCAGCAGTAAGACATGGGGGGTACCCTACGAGCAGTACTTC. Residues: CASSKTWGVPYEQYF.

The chain employs TRBV5-1 and TRBJ2-7; 11 bases are a match to TRBD1. There are 14 residues in the CDR3. V shed 4 bases and J 5 bases; nucleotides not matched to a gene: 5. From germline, CDR1 is SGHRS and CDR2 YFSETQ. CDR3 DNA sequence: TGCGCCAGCAGCAGGGGACAGGGGGTCGACGAGCAGTACTTC. Its translation: CASSRGQGVDEQYF.